Listed here are 18 T cell receptor beta chains from one sample, sequenced in a study of blood T cells in healthy people across ages. With a J-beta primer mix and a sample-barcoded 5' primer, a second PCR ran about 7 to 12 cycles. MiXCR, run by TCRdb on the 5' RACE reads, gives a single entry per CDR3 protein. Of about 1,800,000 distinct CDR3 sequences listed, approximately 28% are singletons. The material sequenced was blood. These receptors all come from a woman in her 30s in good health.

This clonotype came up a few times. The rearrangement joins TRBV7-3 to TRBJ2-1; 10 bases are shared with TRBD2. The J call may be wrong; the DNA end is better matched by TRBJ2-7. CDR1 SGHTA and CDR2 FQGTGA come from the germline V gene. This CDR3 is built from 20 residues. CDR3 nucleotide sequence: TGTGCCAGCAGCTCCCCTGGGGAGCGGGGGGGCCCTTCTTCCTACAATGAGCAGTACTTC. This codes for CASSSPGERGGPSSYNEQYF.

Concerning this clonotype: The junction does not match germline at one end; this may be a read error. CDR3 sequence (DNA): TGTGTCTGGAAAGGGGACAGCTACGAGCAGTACTTC. Amino acid sequence: CVWKGDSYEQYF. This chain links TRBV30 with TRBJ2-7; 7 nucleotides align to TRBD1. The CDR3 length is 12 residues. Germline V gives CDR1 GTSNPN, CDR2 SVGIG (reference sequence).

This clonotype was seen repeatedly, ten times or more. V usage is TRBV10-3 and J usage is TRBJ1-2, with a weak D call TRBD1 (6 bases). Trimming took off 9 bases at V and 2 bases at J, with 10 bases between the two ends. Germline CDR1 ENHRY, CDR2 SYGVKD. The CDR3 loop spans 12 amino acids. CDR3 loop: CAIAQGNYGYTF. The CDR3 DNA reads TGTGCCATTGCCCAGGGGAACTATGGCTACACCTTC.

This clonotype was recorded a few times. This chain links TRBV6-2 or TRBV6-3 with TRBJ2-1; 10 positions match TRBD2. The tail of the sequence fits TRBJ2-7 better, so the J call may be wrong. The CDR3 has 17 amino acids. Looked up from germline, CDR1 is MNHEY and CDR2 is SVGEGT. CDR3 residues: CASSYSPSGGSYNEQYF. CDR3 bases: TGTGCCAGCAGTTACTCCCCTAGCGGGGGATCCTACAATGAGCAGTACTTC.

The rearrangement uses TRBV5-1 and TRBJ2-3; possible D gene TRBD2, 6 bases. The ends were cut back, 5 bases at V and 4 bases at J, with 14 bases in the middle. The CDR3 is 14 amino acids. CDR1 and CDR2 from the germline V gene are SGHRS and YFSETQ. The CDR3 bases are TGCGCCAGCAGTCAAGCTAGCGAGTCAGATACGCAGTATTTT. Translated: CASSQASESDTQYF.

This clonotype occurred many times. This chain connects TRBV20-1 to TRBJ1-2; D unclear. The germline V gene encodes CDR1 DFQATT and CDR2 SNEGSKA (reference sequence). With 3 bases removed from V and 4 bases from J, the gap between germline ends came to 6 bases. CDR3 length equals 11 residues. CDR3 sequence (DNA): TGCAGTGCTAGCTGGCCCTATGGCTACACCTTC. Its translation: CSASWPYGYTF.

The table lists this clonotype with a few counts. This chain uses TRBV28 with TRBJ2-1; D not certain. V was shortened by 7 bases and J by 10 bases, with 20 bases between the two germline ends. Germline CDR1 MDHEN, CDR2 SYDVKM. The CDR3 covers 14 residues. CDR3: CASTHTLGREEQFF. The DNA for the CDR3 is TGTGCCAGCACCCATACCTTGGGTCGTGAGGAGCAGTTCTTC.

There are a few counts of this clonotype. CDR3 residues: CASSLRAGGRSRYEQFF. The CDR3 DNA reads as TGTGCCAGCAGTTTACGAGCGGGGGGAAGGTCTCGCTACGAGCAGTTCTTC. The chain links TRBV12-3 or TRBV12-4 to TRBJ2-1; TRBD2 agrees at 9 bases. The CDR3 consists of 17 residues. V lost 2 bases, J lost 10 bases, and 15 bases stayed unmatched.

Ten or more counts support this clonotype. The chain couples TRBV7-2 to TRBJ2-5; D gene uncertain. The CDR3 runs to 12 residues. CDR1 SGHTA and CDR2 FQGNSA come from the germline V gene. V lost 2 bases and J 6 bases, leaving 7 bases between the germline ends. In DNA form, the CDR3 reads TGTGCCAGCAGCTTAAGTATTCAGACCCAGTACTTC. Translation: CASSLSIQTQYF.

This clonotype occurred a few times. One end of the junction does not line up with germline, which may come from a read error. This sequence joins TRBV20-1 and TRBJ1-2; D unresolved. Germline CDR1 is DFQATT and CDR2 is SNEGSKA (reference sequence). The length of the CDR3 is 12 residues. CDR3 loop: CRARDLPYGYTF. The CDR3 DNA is TGCAGGGCTAGAGATCTCCCCTACGGCTACACCTTC.

The V and J genes are TRBV2 and TRBJ2-7, with 9 bases lining up with TRBD1. Germline CDR1 and CDR2: SNHLY and FYNNEI. The V segment lost 1 base and the J segment 2 bases; nucleotides outside the gene matches: 6. This CDR3 comprises 16 residues. Here the CDR3 DNA reads TGTGCCAGCAGTGAAGTAGGGACAGGGAAAGCCTACGAGCAGTACTTC. Protein product: CASSEVGTGKAYEQYF.

The sample holds a few counts of this clonotype. The gene calls are TRBV4-3 and TRBJ2-5; possibly TRBD1 or TRBD2 for D (6 bases each). The ends were cut back, 3 bases at V and 5 bases at J, with 19 bases in the middle. This CDR3 is 16 amino acids long. Germline-derived CDR1 and CDR2 are LGHNA and YSLEER. CDR3 protein: CASSHPGGPQPETQYF. In DNA form, the CDR3 reads TGCGCCAGCAGCCACCCCGGGGGCCCCCAGCCGGAGACCCAGTACTTC.

As for this clonotype: Relative to the germline gene, one junction end is altered; a read error may explain this. The rearrangement joins TRBV7-6 to TRBJ1-1; D is possibly TRBD1 (6 bases). Germline CDR1 SGHVS, CDR2 FNYEAQ. The CDR3 has 15 amino acids. The CDR3 protein is CVSSFAPGQNTEAFF. The CDR3 nucleotides are TGTGTCAGCAGCTTCGCCCCGGGACAGAACACTGAAGCTTTCTTT. Variable domain in full (rest from reference TRBV7-6 and TRBJ1-1): GAGVSQSPRYKVTKRGQDVALRCDPISGHVSLYWYRQALGQGPEFLTYFNYEAQQDKSGLPNDRFSAERPEGSISTLTIQRTEQRDSAMYRCVSSFAPGQNTEAFFGQGTRLTVV.

This chain links TRBV20-1 with TRBJ2-1; possible D gene TRBD2, 6 bases. The germline V gene encodes CDR1 DFQATT and CDR2 SNEGSKA (reference sequence). This CDR3 is 13 amino acids long. The germline V and J ends were trimmed by 3 bases and 6 bases, with 12 bases remaining between them. This CDR3 is CSASPSGPNEQFF. CDR3 DNA: TGCAGTGCTAGCCCCAGCGGGCCCAATGAGCAGTTCTTC.

This chain connects TRBV6-1 to TRBJ1-2; D not certain. Trimming removed 5 bases at V and 3 bases at J, with 16 bases between. The CDR3 consists of 15 residues. CDR1 is MNHNS and CDR2 is SASEGT in the germline V gene. DNA of the CDR3: TGTGCCAGCAGTAGAACGGTCATTATGGACTATGGCTACACCTTC. Protein product: CASSRTVIMDYGYTF.

The chain couples TRBV3-1 to TRBJ1-5, with a weak D call TRBD1 (6 bases). CDR3 length: 17 amino acids. Germline V gene data show CDR1 as LGHDT and CDR2 as YNNKEL (reference sequence). The ends were cut back, 1 base at V and 1 base at J, with 14 bases in the middle. The CDR3 protein is CASSQAQGSWSNQPQHF. CDR3 nucleotide sequence: TGTGCCAGCAGCCAAGCCCAGGGGTCCTGGAGCAATCAGCCCCAGCATTTT. The full variable domain, completed using reference TRBV3-1 and TRBJ1-5, is DTAVSQTPKYLVTQMGNDKSIKCEQNLGHDTMYWYKQDSKKFLKIMFSYNNKELIINETVPNRFSPKSPDKAHLNLHINSLELGDSAVYFCASSQAQGSWSNQPQHFGDGTRLSIL.

The V gene is TRBV5-1, the J gene TRBJ1-1, with D unresolved. The V gene lost 1 base and the J gene lost 6 bases, with 13 bases spanning the gap. Germline V gene data show CDR1 as SGHRS and CDR2 as YFSETQ. This CDR3 contains 14 residues. CDR3 residues: CASSLSTMGSEAFF. The CDR3 DNA is TGCGCCAGCAGCTTGTCTACCATGGGGTCTGAAGCTTTCTTT.

In its sample, this clonotype was seen once. The rearrangement uses TRBV28 and TRBJ2-5; D remains ambiguous. The J call may be faulty, since TRBJ2-7 better matches the DNA end. Germline assignment: CDR1 MDHEN and CDR2 SYDVKM. This CDR3 has 14 residues. This chain's CDR3 is CASRSEYYYYEQYF. The CDR3 DNA reads TGTGCCAGCAGATCGGAGTACTATTACTACGAGCAGTACTTC.